The rows below give T cell receptor beta chains drawn from one sample of a study of blood T cell repertoires in COVID-19. Repertoires were generated with immunoSEQ multiplex PCR, while TCRdb's copy carries only in-frame clones and drops some. Seen here are around 330,000 clones, approximately 89% observed once, and the top ten hold roughly a tenth. Sequenced sample: PBMCs or T cells enriched from blood (not recorded which). These receptors all come from a woman aged 40 to 55 who had recovered from COVID-19. The CDR3 runs from the conserved cysteine through the conserved F or W. D genes are given only for firm matches. The size of a clone is reported for some rows only, either as once, few or many, or as a class for expanded clones.

D,size,V,J,DNA,CDR3
.,.,TRBV27,TRBJ1-3,TGTGCCAGCAGTTCCGGGGGGCTAGGAAACACCATATATTTT,CASSSGGLGNTIYF
.,.,TRBV19,TRBJ2-3,TGTGCCAGTAGTATAGAGCGGGTCAGCACAGATACGCAGTATTTT,CASSIERVSTDTQYF
.,.,TRBV18,TRBJ1-5,TGTGCCAGCTCACACTCCCCCTCAGAGAGGGCCCCCCCGTATAGCAATCAGCCCCAGCATTTT,CASSHSPSERAPPYSNQPQHF
TRBD1,.,TRBV29-1,TRBJ1-1,TGCAGCGCCTCGACAGGGGGACTAGCTTTCTTT,CSASTGGLAFF
.,.,TRBV9,TRBJ1-1,TGTGCCGGTGGAGCGGGACGGAGCATGAACACTGAAGCTTTCTTT,CAGGAGRSMNTEAFF
TRBD1,.,TRBV11-2,TRBJ2-2,TGTGCCAGCAGCTTAGTGCGGAACATGGGGACAGAAAACACCGGGGAGCTGTTTTTT,CASSLVRNMGTENTGELFF
TRBD1,.,TRBV7-2,TRBJ1-2,TGTGCCAGCAGGTATCCGGGACAGGGGTCGAAAATCTATGGCTACACCTTC,CASRYPGQGSKIYGYTF
TRBD1,.,TRBV27,TRBJ2-3,TGTGCCTCGTGGGACAGGGTTGGAGATACGCAGTATTTT,CASWDRVGDTQYF
TRBD1,.,TRBV27,TRBJ1-2,TGTGCCAGCAGGACAGGGGGGAACTATGGCTACACCTTC,CASRTGGNYGYTF
TRBD1,.,TRBV6-5,TRBJ2-5,TGTGCCAGCAGTTACGGGGACAGGGGGCCGGAGACCCAGTACTTC,CASSYGDRGPETQYF
.,.,TRBV6-5,TRBJ2-3,TGTGCCAGCAGTTACTCGAGGCCATATATGGCAGATACGCAGTATTTT,CASSYSRPYMADTQYF
TRBD1,.,TRBV24-1,TRBJ1-2,TGTGCCACCAGTGATGGCCCCGGGACAGGGGCTGCGAGAGGCTACACCTTC,CATSDGPGTGAARGYTF
.,.,TRBV5-1,TRBJ1-4,TGCGCCAGCAGCTTGGAAGGGGCTAATGAAAAACTGTTTTTT,CASSLEGANEKLFF
TRBD1,once,TRBV6-5,TRBJ2-7,TGTGCCAGCAGTTACTCGGACAGGGGGCTGCCTGCACAGTACTTC,CASSYSDRGLPAQYF
.,.,TRBV7-2,TRBJ1-5,TGTGCCAGCAGCTTAATTAGTAATCAGCCCCAGCATTTT,CASSLISNQPQHF
TRBD2,.,TRBV27,TRBJ2-2,TGTGCCACCCGGACTAGCGGGGGAGCGAACACCGGGGAGCTGTTTTTT,CATRTSGGANTGELFF
TRBD1,.,TRBV28,TRBJ2-7,TGTGCCAGCAGTACAACCGGGACAGGGGTCCCCTACGAGCAGTACTTC,CASSTTGTGVPYEQYF
.,.,TRBV7-2,TRBJ2-3,TGTGCCAGCAGCTTAATACCCTCGGTCCTCACCACAGATACGCAGTATTTT,CASSLIPSVLTTDTQYF
TRBD2,.,TRBV11-3,TRBJ2-3,TGTGCCAGCAGCTATCCAGCGGGAGGTCCTCCAGGGACAGATACGCAGTATTTT,CASSYPAGGPPGTDTQYF
TRBD1,.,TRBV7-2,TRBJ1-4,TGTGCCAGCAGCTTAGAGACAGGGTCTAATGAAAAACTGTTTTTT,CASSLETGSNEKLFF
.,.,TRBV6-1,TRBJ2-6,TGTGCCAGCAGTGAGGGGGCTGCTGGGGCCAACGTCCTGACTTTC,CASSEGAAGANVLTF
.,.,TRBV5-1,TRBJ2-1,TGCGCCAGCAGCTTGGAGACAAATAATGAGCAGTTCTTC,CASSLETNNEQFF
TRBD2,few,TRBV6-1,TRBJ2-1,TGTGCCAGCAGTGTGACTAGCGGGGGGGCCGGGAGCTCCTACAATGAGCAGTTCTTC,CASSVTSGGAGSSYNEQFF
.,.,TRBV5-6,TRBJ1-2,TGTGCCAGCAGCCAAACAGGGCAAAGAGGCTACACCTTC,CASSQTGQRGYTF
TRBD1,.,TRBV5-1,TRBJ2-7,TGCGCCAGCAGCCCTACAGGGGTTGACGACGAGCAGTACTTC,CASSPTGVDDEQYF
TRBD1,.,TRBV6-5,TRBJ2-7,TGTGCCAGCGGTCCGACAGGGGGCAGATACGAGCAGTACTTC,CASGPTGGRYEQYF